This TCR beta chain was recorded in a study of siplizumab effects on memory and regulatory T cells. CDR1 is SQVTM, CDR2 ANQGSEA, per germline. The length of the CDR3 is 13 residues. V shed 5 bases and J shed 6 bases, with 13 bases lying between them. Study-wide points: Alloreactive sequences from unstimulated CD4+ memory cells fell significantly with siplizumab. Suppression by proliferating Tregs derived from siplizumab cultures was not verified.

Per individual sample, 80,000 to 100,000 TCR templates were assayed. Produced via immunoSEQ multiplex PCR; TCRdb's table is partial and in-frame only. Among 110,000 or so clones listed, roughly 93% were seen once. Comments on this clone: The target antigen is unknown.

Sequencing was done on a sample of non-Treg CD4+ T cells sorted from blood. The receptor's source is a human donor in good health. This rearrangement joins TRBV29-1 to TRBJ2-2; D is ambiguous. The CDR3 coding sequence is TGCAGCGTTTCTAAGACGTCACCCGGGGAGCTGTTTTTT. Its translation is CSVSKTSPGELFF.